The 29 T cell receptor beta chains in this list originate from one sample, sequenced in a study of T-cell memory formation after mild COVID-19. TCRdb re-analysed the 5' RACE reads in MiXCR, keeping a single row per CDR3 protein. The sample records 180,000 or so distinct CDR3 sequences, more than 9% being singletons. Material for sequencing was PBMCs or a T cell subset sorted from them (not recorded which). The source is a man younger than 35 who had mild COVID-19 (a few samples of this study predate the infection). Cell type and time point are not known.

This clonotype was observed a handful of times. The chain carries TRBV9 and TRBJ2-1, with 7 bases lining up with TRBD1. There are 14 residues in the CDR3. J was trimmed by 7 bases and V by 4 bases; bases with no gene match: 8. Per the germline V gene, CDR1 is SGDLS and CDR2 is YYNGEE. The CDR3 sequence: CASSPGQGVNEQFF. CDR3 in DNA: TGTGCCAGCAGCCCGGGCCAGGGGGTGAATGAGCAGTTCTTC.

This clonotype was observed a handful of times. V gene TRBV7-8 combines with J gene TRBJ2-1; D is unresolved. V shed 4 bases and J shed 4 bases, with 14 bases lying between them. Germline V CDR1 and CDR2: SGHVS, FQNEAQ. This CDR3 contains 15 residues. The CDR3 loop reads CASSSKGQEYNEQFF. CDR3 sequence (DNA): TGTGCCAGCAGCTCCAAAGGGCAGGAATACAATGAGCAGTTCTTC.

This clonotype has just a few counts. This chain joins TRBV28 and TRBJ2-1; TRBD2 is a possible D gene (5 bases). There are 12 residues in the CDR3. Deletions cut 5 bases from V and 9 bases from J, with 11 bases between. CDR1 and CDR2 from the germline V gene are MDHEN and SYDVKM. The CDR3 DNA follows: TGTGCCAGCAGTCCCCACGAGGGTGAGCAGTTCTTC. Translated: CASSPHEGEQFF.

The rearrangement uses TRBV18 and TRBJ1-6, with 10 bases identical to TRBD1. Unmatched junction bases numbered 7, after V lost 6 bases and J lost 8 bases. CDR1 and CDR2 (germline): KGHSH, LQKENI. This CDR3 spans 15 amino acids. CDR3 DNA: TGTGCCAGCTCCCCCGGACAGGGGGTTTATTCACCCCTCCACTTT. Its protein product is CASSPGQGVYSPLHF.

This clonotype was seen a single time. The chain carries TRBV16 and TRBJ1-2; D is uncertain. The CDR3 spans 16 residues. The germline CDR1 and CDR2 sequences are KGHSY and FQNENV. Trimming stripped 0 bases from V and 8 bases from J, with 19 bases between. In DNA form, the CDR3 reads TGTGCCAGCAGCCAATCTCAGAGATCCTCTAGCCCGGGCTACACCTTC. It translates to CASSQSQRSSSPGYTF.

The sample holds many counts of this clonotype. V usage is TRBV12-3 or TRBV12-4 and J usage is TRBJ1-5; D gene uncertain. V was pared by 3 bases and J by 2 bases, with 5 bases between. The CDR3 is 13 residues long. The CDR3 sequence is CASSFEGNQPQHF. The CDR3, as DNA: TGTGCCAGCAGTTTCGAAGGCAATCAGCCCCAGCATTTT.

This clonotype was observed many times. The V and J genes are TRBV6-1 and TRBJ2-7, with D hard to call. This CDR3 has 11 residues. From germline, CDR1 is MNHNS and CDR2 SASEGT. The germline V and J ends were trimmed by 5 bases and 3 bases, with 5 bases remaining between them. CDR3 sequence (DNA): TGTGCCAGCAGTCCTGACTACGAGCAGTACTTC. Translated: CASSPDYEQYF.

This clonotype showed up just a few times. J is TRBJ1-5 and V is TRBV5-6; perhaps TRBD1 as D (6 bases). The ends were cut back, 1 base at V and 2 bases at J, with 13 bases in the middle. This CDR3 is 16 amino acids long. CDR1 and CDR2 from the germline V gene are SGHDT and YYEEEE. The CDR3 loop is CASSLYGGNGNQPQHF. DNA of the CDR3: TGTGCCAGCAGCTTGTACGGGGGCAATGGCAATCAGCCCCAGCATTTT.

Ten or more counts support this clonotype. The rearrangement uses TRBV2 and TRBJ1-5; D remains ambiguous. V was shortened by 4 bases and J by 5 bases, with 12 bases between the two germline ends. The CDR3 sequence is 14 residues long. Germline V gives CDR1 SNHLY, CDR2 FYNNEI. The CDR3 DNA follows: TGTGCCAGCAGTGGCCCCTCCGCGTATCAGCCCCAGCATTTT. This translates into CASSGPSAYQPQHF.

This clonotype was seen at least ten times. The V call is TRBV5-1, the J call TRBJ2-5; the D gene is possibly TRBD1 (5 bases). Deletions cut 4 bases from V and 5 bases from J, with 9 bases between. This CDR3 is built from 12 residues. CDR1 and CDR2 (germline): SGHRS, YFSETQ. The CDR3 is CASSPHRETQYF. CDR3 sequence (DNA): TGCGCCAGCAGCCCCCACAGGGAGACCCAGTACTTC.

This chain joins TRBV20-1 and TRBJ2-7; possible D gene TRBD2, 6 bases. CDR1 is DFQATT and CDR2 is SNEGSKA in the germline V gene (reference sequence). The CDR3 is 13 residues long. V was shortened by 0 bases and J by 5 bases, with 11 bases between the two germline ends. CDR3 bases: TGCAGTGCTAGAGATACGGGGGTAGACGAGCAGTACGTC. It translates to CSARDTGVDEQYV.

V usage is TRBV5-1 and J usage is TRBJ2-7, with D perhaps given as TRBD1 or TRBD2 (6 bases each). Germline lookup yields CDR1 SGHRS and CDR2 YFSETQ. The CDR3 is made up of 15 amino acids. Trimming removed 0 bases from V and 7 bases from J, with 17 bases in between. CDR3 coding DNA: TGCGCCAGCAGCTTGGGGGCCGGAGGAGGGGGAGAGCAGTACGTC. Translating it yields CASSLGAGGGGEQYV.

The chain couples TRBV29-1 to TRBJ1-5, with D unresolved. The CDR3 extends over 13 amino acids. Germline-derived CDR1 and CDR2 are SQVTM and ANQGSEA. Trimming took 4 bases from V and 11 from J, leaving 18 bases between them. The CDR3 bases are TGCAGCGTTGTTGTTTCAGCGACGGGAGCCCAGCATTTT. Protein sequence: CSVVVSATGAQHF.

This clonotype occurred a few times. The chain carries TRBV7-8 and TRBJ1-2, with TRBD1 as a possible D gene (5 bases). V lost 3 bases, J lost 8 bases, and 13 bases lay in between. The length of the CDR3 is 13 residues. CDR1 SGHVS and CDR2 FQNEAQ come from the germline V gene. The CDR3 here is CASSLGGGEGYTF. CDR3 bases: TGTGCCAGCAGCTTGGGCGGGGGAGAGGGCTACACCTTC.

This clonotype has only a few counts. The chain links TRBV4-1 to TRBJ2-1, with D tentatively TRBD1 (6 bases). This CDR3 comprises 13 residues. Germline CDR1 reads MGHRA; CDR2 reads YSYEKL. V lost 4 bases, J lost 7 bases, and 11 bases lay in between. CDR3 protein: CASSRLQGNEQFF. The CDR3 DNA sequence: TGCGCCAGCAGCCGGCTACAGGGAAATGAGCAGTTCTTC.

This sequence joins TRBV5-1 and TRBJ2-5, with 7 bases lining up with TRBD1. The CDR3 extends over 12 amino acids. The J segment lost 4 bases and the V segment lost 8 bases, leaving 5 bases of the junction unmatched. Germline CDR1 and CDR2: SGHRS and YFSETQ. The CDR3 loop is CASKWTGETQYF. DNA for the CDR3: TGCGCCAGTAAATGGACAGGAGAGACCCAGTACTTC.

The rearrangement uses TRBV7-9 and TRBJ2-7, with D unclear. The CDR3 totals 11 residues. V lost 4 bases to trimming and J lost 6 bases, with 7 bases between them. The germline V gene has CDR1 SEHNR and CDR2 FQNEAQ (reference sequence). The CDR3 DNA follows: TGTGCCAGCAGCTCCTGGGGCGAGCAGTACGTC. Translating gives CASSSWGEQYV.

This clonotype was recorded a few times. V is TRBV27 and J is TRBJ1-4; D is perhaps TRBD1 (6 bases). The V end lost 4 bases, the J end lost 4 bases, and 22 bases lay between the germline ends. The CDR3 is made up of 18 amino acids. Germline values: CDR1 MNHEY, CDR2 SMNVEV (reference sequence). CDR3 sequence reads: CASSSIYSQGLSNEKLFF. CDR3 coding DNA: TGTGCCAGCAGTTCGATCTATTCACAGGGTTTGAGTAATGAAAAACTGTTTTTT.

This clonotype was seen a handful of times. The chain recombines TRBV5-1 with TRBJ2-7; 9 bases are a match to TRBD1. CDR1 SGHRS and CDR2 YFSETQ come from the germline V gene. J lost 2 bases, V lost 4 bases, and 16 bases had no gene match. CDR3 length equals 18 residues. The CDR3 DNA reads as TGCGCCAGCAGCCTATCCTATAATACAGGGGGCTTCACCTACGAGCAGTACTTC. Amino acid sequence: CASSLSYNTGGFTYEQYF.

This clonotype was detected a few times. This sequence joins TRBV4-2 and TRBJ1-4, with a tentative D call TRBD1 (6 bases). Trimming shortened V by 4 bases and J by 10 bases, and 10 bases separated the two germline ends. This CDR3 spans 12 amino acids. CDR1 and CDR2 (germline): LGHNA, YNFKEQ. CDR3 bases: TGTGCCAGCAGCCCGGAGGGGGGAAAACTGTTTTTT. This sequence encodes CASSPEGGKLFF.

Concerning this clonotype itself: The conserved phenylalanine or tryptophan is not found at the CDR3 terminus, so this likely reflects a read error. The chain joins TRBV6-1 to TRBJ2-3, with 8 nucleotides matching TRBD2. Germline CDR1 is MNHNS and CDR2 is SASEGT. The CDR3 runs to 14 residues. J was trimmed by 2 bases and V by 6 bases; bases with no gene match: 4. CDR3 DNA sequence: TGTGCCAGCAGGAGCGGGGGCCCCACAGATACGCAGTATCTT. It is translated as CASRSGGPTDTQYL.

J is TRBJ2-4 and V is TRBV7-2; TRBD2 might be the D (5 bases). Trimming left V 5 bases short and J 6 bases short, with 17 bases between. The CDR3 has 15 residues. Germline V gives CDR1 SGHTA, CDR2 FQGNSA. CDR3 sequence reads: CASSKQRRLGNIQYF. The CDR3 DNA follows: TGTGCCAGCAGCAAACAACGGAGGCTGGGAAACATTCAGTACTTC.

This clonotype has a handful of counts. V usage is TRBV4-1 and J usage is TRBJ2-7, with D tentatively TRBD2 (5 bases). The CDR3 covers 13 residues. CDR1 MGHRA and CDR2 YSYEKL come from the germline V gene. The V end lost 0 bases, the J end lost 8 bases, and 11 bases lay between the germline ends. CDR3 loop: CASSQESGDQQYF. The DNA of the CDR3 is TGCGCCAGCAGCCAAGAGTCCGGGGATCAGCAGTACTTC.

As regards this clonotype: At one end the junction does not follow the germline gene, possibly because of a read error. The V call is TRBV4-2, the J call TRBJ2-1; 8 nucleotides agree with TRBD2. The V gene's germline CDR1 is LGHNA and CDR2 YNFKEQ. The CDR3 is 16 residues long. Here the CDR3 reads CASSQDLEAGDLSSVF. The CDR3 region has the DNA TGTGCCAGCAGCCAAGATCTGGAAGCGGGGGACCTCTCTTCGGTCTTC.

In its sample, this clonotype was seen a few times. This chain connects TRBV18 to TRBJ2-2; D unclear. V lost 3 bases and J lost 3, with 11 bases in between. The CDR3 totals 15 residues. Germline V gene lookup returns CDR1 KGHSH and CDR2 LQKENI. CDR3 loop: CASSPRTPDTGELFF. The CDR3 coding sequence is TGTGCCAGCTCACCCCGAACACCCGACACCGGGGAGCTGTTTTTT.

This clonotype was observed a few times. The chain has TRBV11-3 and TRBJ2-3; D unresolved. Per the germline V gene, CDR1 is SGHNT and CDR2 is YENEEA. CDR3 length: 13 residues. V lost 4 bases and J 7 bases, leaving 12 bases between the germline ends. CDR3 amino acids: CASSSTVTNTQYF. In DNA, the CDR3 is TGTGCCAGCAGCTCCACCGTCACTAATACGCAGTATTTT.

This clonotype was observed a handful of times. The chain links TRBV7-6 to TRBJ1-3, with a tentative D call TRBD1 (5 bases). V was shortened by 2 bases and J by 0 bases, with 14 bases between the two germline ends. Looked up from germline, CDR1 is SGHVS and CDR2 is FNYEAQ. The CDR3 spans 17 residues. CDR3 bases: TGTGCCAGCAGCTTATCCGGGACGCCGAGCTCTGGAAACACCATATATTTT. It translates to CASSLSGTPSSGNTIYF.

This clonotype showed up just a few times. V is TRBV20-1 and J is TRBJ2-7, with 10 nucleotides matching TRBD1. The CDR3 covers 12 residues. Per the germline V gene, CDR1 is DFQATT and CDR2 is SNEGSKA (reference sequence). Losses at the gene ends were 6 bases for V and 3 bases for J; bases not matched to a gene: 2. This CDR3 is CSARTGGYEQYF. CDR3 coding DNA: TGCAGTGCGAGGACAGGGGGCTACGAGCAGTACTTC.

DNA for the CDR3: TGTGCCAGCAGCGGCCTTGGGACAGGGGGCGGTTCACCCCTCCACTTT. It yields the protein CASSGLGTGGGSPLHF. The chain combines TRBV9 with TRBJ1-6; TRBD1 matches 12 bases. V was clipped by 3 bases and J by 9 bases; unmatched bases: 7. From germline, CDR1 is SGDLS and CDR2 YYNGEE. The CDR3 covers 16 residues.